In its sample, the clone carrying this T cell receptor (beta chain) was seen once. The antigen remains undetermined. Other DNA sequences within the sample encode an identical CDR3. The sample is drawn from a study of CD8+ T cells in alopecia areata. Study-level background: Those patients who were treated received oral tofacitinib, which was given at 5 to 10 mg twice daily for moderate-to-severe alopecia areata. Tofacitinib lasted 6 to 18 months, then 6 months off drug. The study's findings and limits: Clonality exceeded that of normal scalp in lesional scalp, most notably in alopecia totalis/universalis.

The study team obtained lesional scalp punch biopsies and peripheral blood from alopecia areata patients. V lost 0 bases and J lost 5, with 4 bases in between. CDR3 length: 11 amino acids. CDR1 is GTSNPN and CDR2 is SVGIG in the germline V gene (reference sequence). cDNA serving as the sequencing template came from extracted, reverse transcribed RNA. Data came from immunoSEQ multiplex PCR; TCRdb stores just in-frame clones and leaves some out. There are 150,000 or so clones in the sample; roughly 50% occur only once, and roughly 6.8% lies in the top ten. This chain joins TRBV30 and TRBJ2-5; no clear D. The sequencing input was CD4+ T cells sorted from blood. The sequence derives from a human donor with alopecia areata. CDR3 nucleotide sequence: TGTGCCTGGAGTGTTTCGGAGACCCAGTACTTC. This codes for CAWSVSETQYF.